The 25 T cell receptor beta chains listed next were all sequenced from one sample in a study of blood T cells in healthy people across ages. For the second PCR, which ran for 7 to 11 cycles, a sample-barcoded 5' primer and a J-beta primer mix were used. TCRdb analysed the 5' RACE reads with MiXCR anew, one entry per CDR3 protein. In the table there are about 1.6 million distinct CDR3 sequences, about 31% of which are singletons. Material: blood. The source of these receptors is a woman in her 30s in good health.

This clonotype was found a few times. The rearrangement uses TRBV15 and TRBJ1-2; no reliable D call. V was trimmed by 0 bases and J by 7 bases, leaving 15 bases between them. The CDR3 runs 15 residues. Germline V gene sequence: CDR1 LNHNV, CDR2 YYDKDF (reference sequence). For the CDR3, the DNA is TGTGCCACCAGCAGAGATTTGAACGCGGGCGGTGGCTACACCTTC. Protein product: CATSRDLNAGGGYTF.

The chain uses TRBV10-3 and TRBJ2-7; 7 bases align to TRBD2. CDR3 length: 14 amino acids. The V segment lost 6 bases and the J segment 3 bases; nucleotides outside the gene matches: 8. From germline, CDR1 is ENHRY and CDR2 SYGVKD. The CDR3: CAIRGGAGVYEQYF. CDR3 DNA: TGTGCCATCAGAGGTGGGGCGGGAGTCTACGAGCAGTACTTC.

The table lists this clonotype with a few counts. This sequence joins TRBV10-1 and TRBJ2-3; D assignment may be TRBD1 or TRBD2 (5 bases each). CDR3 length equals 14 residues. Germline V CDR1 and CDR2: WNHNN, SYGVQD (reference sequence). V lost 6 bases and J lost 7, with 17 bases in between. CDR3 sequence reads: CASSARGDTNTQYF. The CDR3 region has the DNA TGCGCCAGCAGCGCCCGAGGGGATACTAATACGCAGTATTTT.

The chain uses TRBV30 and TRBJ2-1; 11 positions match TRBD1. Germline V gives CDR1 GTSNPN, CDR2 SVGIG (reference sequence). Germline trimming cut 3 bases from V and 2 bases from J; bases unmatched to any gene: 3. The CDR3 spans 15 residues. CDR3 bases: TGTGCCTGGAGCCTGGGACAGGGGGCCTACAATGAGCAGTTCTTC. Protein product: CAWSLGQGAYNEQFF. The whole variable domain, remainder taken from reference TRBV30 and TRBJ2-1, is SQTIHQWPATLVQPVGSPLSLECTVEGTSNPNLYWYRQAAGRGLQLLFYSVGIGQISSEVPQNLSASRPQDRQFILSSKKLLLSDSGFYLCAWSLGQGAYNEQFFGPGTRLTVL.

This clonotype was recorded many times. V gene TRBV7-9 combines with J gene TRBJ2-1; 7 nucleotides align to TRBD2. Trimming removed 2 bases from V and 9 bases from J; junction bases left unmatched: 7. The CDR3 contains 14 residues. Germline V gene lookup returns CDR1 SEHNR and CDR2 FQNEAQ (reference sequence). CDR3 in DNA: TGTGCCAGCAGCTTATCTGGCGGGGGTGGTGAGCAGTTCTTC. It codes for CASSLSGGGGEQFF.

This chain connects TRBV20-1 to TRBJ2-3; a possible D gene is TRBD2 (7 bases). This CDR3 is built from 15 residues. CDR1 is DFQATT, CDR2 SNEGSKA, per germline (reference sequence). Trimming removed 5 bases from V and 12 bases from J, with 27 bases in between. For the CDR3, the DNA is TGCAGTGCTGGGGATTCCACGAGTGGTGGGGGGGCTCAGTATTTT. Protein: CSAGDSTSGGGAQYF.

The chain is built from TRBV3-1 and TRBJ2-5; 14 nucleotides agree with TRBD2. The CDR3 runs 15 residues. The V segment lost 4 bases and the J segment 11 bases; nucleotides outside the gene matches: 9. Germline CDR1 and CDR2: LGHDT and YNNKEL (reference sequence). CDR3 region: CASSPHRLAGGEQYF. The CDR3 DNA is TGTGCCAGCAGCCCTCACAGACTAGCGGGAGGGGAGCAGTACTTC.

The genes are TRBV2 and TRBJ2-7, with TRBD2 identical over 11 bases. The CDR3 sequence is 15 residues long. The V and J ends lost 7 bases and 2 bases, in that order; junction bases with no gene match: 7. Germline loops: CDR1 SNHLY, CDR2 FYNNEI. The CDR3 sequence is CASIRSGGAAYEQYF. The CDR3 region has the DNA TGTGCCAGCATCCGTAGCGGGGGGGCCGCCTACGAGCAGTACTTC.

The chain combines TRBV7-9 with TRBJ1-4; the D is unclear. The CDR3 consists of 16 residues. Trimming removed 5 bases from V and 3 bases from J, with 16 bases in between. Germline CDR1 SEHNR, CDR2 FQNEAQ (reference sequence). The CDR3, as DNA: TGTGCCAGCAGCCAGGAGCCTTTTGGGGCTAATGAAAAACTGTTTTTT. Translating gives CASSQEPFGANEKLFF.

V gene TRBV7-9 combines with J gene TRBJ1-1; 7 nucleotides align to TRBD1. With 5 bases clipped from V and 4 bases from J, the junction kept 7 bases outside the gene matches. Germline values: CDR1 SEHNR, CDR2 FQNEAQ (reference sequence). The CDR3 extends over 14 amino acids. CDR3 nucleotides: TGTGCCAGCAGCCGACAGGGATCAAGCACTGAAGCTTTCTTT. The encoded protein is CASSRQGSSTEAFF.

This clonotype was picked up a small number of times. The rearrangement uses TRBV5-1 and TRBJ2-1; no clear D gene. CDR3 length: 16 amino acids. Germline loops: CDR1 SGHRS, CDR2 YFSETQ. V dropped 1 base and J dropped 5 bases, with 16 bases sitting between them. CDR3 in DNA: TGCGCCAGCAGCTTGTTATGGTCCGGTTCACACAATGAGCAGTTCTTC. Its translation is CASSLLWSGSHNEQFF. The full variable domain, in which reference TRBV5-1 and TRBJ2-1 provide the parts outside the CDR3, is KAGVTQTPRYLIKTRGQQVTLSCSPISGHRSVSWYQQTPGQGLQFLFEYFSETQRNKGNFPGRFSGRQFSNSRSEMNVSTLELGDSALYLCASSLLWSGSHNEQFFGPGTRLTVL.

This clonotype has more than one count but fewer than ten. The chain joins TRBV6-5 to TRBJ1-1; D is undetermined. The CDR3 has 13 amino acids. Trimming took 4 bases from V and 6 from J, leaving 12 bases between them. Germline lookup yields CDR1 MNHEY and CDR2 SVGAGI. The CDR3 DNA is TGTGCCAGCAGTTTGGAGGGAGGGTCTGAAGCTTTCTTT. It is translated as CASSLEGGSEAFF.

J is TRBJ2-7 and V is TRBV12-3 or TRBV12-4; a possible D gene is TRBD2 (6 bases). CDR3 length equals 12 residues. V was shortened by 7 bases and J by 3 bases, with 10 bases between the two germline ends. CDR3 sequence: CASTGGIYEQYF. The CDR3 coding sequence is TGTGCCAGCACTGGCGGGATCTACGAGCAGTACTTC.

The V and J genes are TRBV11-2 and TRBJ2-1; 7 positions agree with TRBD2. V dropped 0 bases and J dropped 7; count of bases not matched to a gene: 6. This CDR3 has 15 residues. CDR1 and CDR2 (germline): SGHAT, FQNNGV. The chain's CDR3 is CASSLEGGRENEQFF. CDR3 DNA sequence: TGTGCCAGCAGCTTAGAAGGCGGGAGAGAAAATGAGCAGTTCTTC.

This chain connects TRBV18 to TRBJ2-7; no clear D gene. The V and J ends lost 6 bases and 2 bases respectively, with 17 bases between them. CDR1 KGHSH and CDR2 LQKENI come from the germline V gene. There are 15 residues in the CDR3. CDR3 in DNA: TGTGCCAGCTCCCCTCGAGGCACAGAACCCTACGAGCAGTACTTC. It yields the protein CASSPRGTEPYEQYF.

This clonotype was picked up a small number of times. CDR3 in DNA: TGCGCCAGCATACCTCTCGAGGGGTTACAAGAGACCCAGTACTTC. This codes for CASIPLEGLQETQYF. This rearrangement joins TRBV5-1 to TRBJ2-5; D possibly matches TRBD1 or TRBD2 (5 bases each). This CDR3 contains 15 residues. Looked up from germline, CDR1 is SGHRS and CDR2 is YFSETQ. The V end was cut by 6 bases, the J end by 2 bases, with 17 bases between.

This clonotype showed up just once. The rearrangement uses TRBV30 and TRBJ2-7; D may be TRBD1 (5 bases). V shed 5 bases and J shed 1 base, with 12 bases lying between them. Germline V lookup: CDR1 GTSNPN, CDR2 SVGIG (reference sequence). CDR3 length: 13 residues. DNA for the CDR3: TGTGCCTGGGATCAGGGTAAATCCTACGAGCAGTACTTC. Its translation: CAWDQGKSYEQYF.

V and J are TRBV7-9 and TRBJ2-1, with D unclear. Between the trimmed V and J ends, which lost 5 bases and 7 bases, there was a span of 12 bases. The CDR3 is 13 residues long. CDR1 is SEHNR and CDR2 is FQNEAQ in the germline V gene (reference sequence). The CDR3 nucleotides read TGTGCCAGCAGCCACGAACTCGTAAATGAGCAGTTCTTC. It encodes CASSHELVNEQFF.

V and J are TRBV2 and TRBJ2-3, with 8 bases matching TRBD2. Trimming removed 4 bases from V and 0 bases from J; junction bases left unmatched: 9. CDR3 length equals 17 residues. Germline V lookup: CDR1 SNHLY, CDR2 FYNNEI. CDR3 sequence (DNA): TGTGCCAGCAGTGTAGGAAGCGGGGGAAGTAGCACAGATACGCAGTATTTT. It translates to CASSVGSGGSSTDTQYF.

In this sample, this clonotype turned up once. A read error may account for a junction end that differs from germline. This chain joins TRBV6-2 or TRBV6-3 and TRBJ2-4; TRBD1 is a possible D gene (5 bases). The CDR3 runs 16 residues. Germline lookup yields CDR1 MNHEY and CDR2 SVGEGT. The CDR3 protein is CASSYGAERAKNIQDF. The CDR3 bases are TGTGCCAGCAGTTACGGGGCGGAAAGGGCCAAAAACATTCAGGACTTC.

Only a few counts were recorded for this clonotype. The chain recombines TRBV7-9 with TRBJ2-5; 8 bases map to TRBD1. Germline CDR1 reads SEHNR; CDR2 reads FQNEAQ (reference sequence). Trimming at V came to 5 bases and at J to 5 bases, leaving 7 bases not matched to a gene. CDR3 size: 14 residues. In DNA, the CDR3 is TGTGCCAGCAGCGACGGACAGGGTCAGGAGACCCAGTACTTC. It codes for CASSDGQGQETQYF.

This rearrangement joins TRBV27 to TRBJ1-4; possible D gene TRBD1, 6 bases. The CDR3 covers 14 residues. V gave up 6 bases and J gave up 5 bases, with 13 bases separating them. Germline assignment: CDR1 MNHEY and CDR2 SMNVEV (reference sequence). The CDR3 DNA follows: TGTGCCAGCAGATCGGCCGGGGGCAATGAAAAACTGTTTTTT. Residues: CASRSAGGNEKLFF.

The genes are TRBV5-1 and TRBJ2-1, with 11 nucleotides matching TRBD2. CDR1 SGHRS and CDR2 YFSETQ come from the germline V gene. V lost 3 bases, J lost 7 bases, and 9 bases stayed unmatched. The CDR3 loop spans 16 amino acids. The CDR3 loop reads CASSSTSGITGNEQFF. The CDR3 DNA sequence: TGCGCCAGCAGCTCGACTAGCGGGATAACGGGTAATGAGCAGTTCTTC.

This clonotype was counted a few times. This sequence joins TRBV10-3 and TRBJ2-7; TRBD1 might be the D (6 bases). Trimming cost V 5 bases and J 2 bases, with 7 bases left between them. This CDR3 has 12 amino acids. Germline assignment: CDR1 ENHRY and CDR2 SYGVKD. In nucleotides, the CDR3 is TGTGCCATCAGTCGGACAGCCTACGAGCAGTACTTC. Protein: CAISRTAYEQYF.

This clonotype turned up a few times. V and J are TRBV6-5 and TRBJ1-2; 8 bases line up with TRBD1. The V segment lost 0 bases and the J segment 8 bases; nucleotides outside the gene matches: 14. The CDR3 covers 17 residues. In germline, CDR1 is MNHEY, CDR2 SVGAGI. Written as DNA, the CDR3 is TGTGCCAGCAGTTACTCCTCTACCGGGACAGGAAGAAGAGGCTACACCTTC. Encoded protein: CASSYSSTGTGRRGYTF.